This is a list of T cell receptor beta chains from one sample in a study of long-term antiretroviral therapy in people with HIV. The table came from immunoSEQ multiplex PCR; TCRdb's copy has only in-frame clones and leaves some out. Among around 34,000 clones, around 79% were seen once, and the ten largest hold around 3.5%. Material: unsorted PBMCs, obtained 3 years after starting antiretroviral therapy. The origin of the receptors is a man aged 50-59 years with HIV. The CDR3 runs from the conserved cysteine through the conserved F or W. D genes are given only for firm matches. Size values are once, few and many counts, or a class for expanded clones, and some rows have none.

d_gene,len,abundance,j_gene,v_gene,CDR3aa,CDR3nt
-,14,once,TRBJ2-5,TRBV5-5,CASSITGTQETQYF,TGTGCCAGCAGCATAACCGGGACACAAGAGACCCAGTACTTC
TRBD2,14,-,TRBJ2-7,TRBV7-9,CASSPPSGTSEQYF,TGTGCCAGCAGCCCCCCCTCCGGGACTAGCGAGCAGTACTTC
TRBD2,16,-,TRBJ2-3,TRBV10-3,CAISEGLAGSTDTQYF,TGTGCCATCAGTGAAGGACTAGCGGGTAGCACAGATACGCAGTATTTT
-,16,few,TRBJ1-4,TRBV21-1,CASSKVEGAPNEKLFF,TGTGCCAGCAGCAAAGTTGAGGGAGCCCCTAATGAAAAACTGTTTTTT
-,15,-,TRBJ2-6,TRBV5-1,CASSPGVTGANVLTF,TGCGCCAGCAGCCCAGGGGTAACTGGGGCCAACGTCCTGACTTTC
-,13,-,TRBJ1-2,TRBV19,CASSMRESYGYTF,TGTGCCAGTAGTATGAGAGAGTCCTATGGCTACACCTTC
-,15,-,TRBJ2-5,TRBV11-2,CASSRPKGSSETQYF,TGTGCCAGCAGCCGCCCCAAAGGGTCTTCGGAGACCCAGTACTTC
-,15,-,TRBJ2-5,TRBV18,CASSPQIGGQETQYF,TGTGCCAGCTCACCACAGATTGGAGGGCAAGAGACCCAGTACTTC
-,15,-,TRBJ2-3,TRBV9,CASSVVGDGTDTQYF,TGTGCCAGCAGCGTAGTAGGGGATGGCACAGATACGCAGTATTTT
TRBD1,15,-,TRBJ2-7,TRBV6-1,CASSERTGSPYEQYF,TGTGCCAGCAGTGAACGGACAGGGTCCCCCTACGAGCAGTACTTC
-,13,-,TRBJ1-1,TRBV28,CAALTSWNTEAFF,TGTGCCGCCTTGACCTCCTGGAACACTGAAGCTTTCTTT
TRBD1,16,-,TRBJ2-3,TRBV5-1,CASSNSWGQYADTQYF,TGCGCCAGCTCAAACTCCTGGGGACAGTATGCAGATACGCAGTATTTT
-,19,-,TRBJ1-1,TRBV18,CASSPQILGQPTRGTEAFF,TGTGCCAGCTCACCACAGATACTGGGACAACCCACACGGGGGACTGAAGCTTTCTTT
-,14,-,TRBJ1-6,TRBV19,CASSVASYNSPLHF,TGTGCCAGTAGTGTGGCGTCCTATAATTCACCCCTCCACTTT
-,14,few,TRBJ1-5,TRBV4-2,CASSQATSNQPQHF,TGTGCCAGCAGCCAAGCGACAAGCAATCAGCCCCAGCATTTT
-,13,-,TRBJ2-5,TRBV7-9,CASSSQGSLTQYF,TGTGCCAGCAGCTCCCAGGGGAGTCTGACCCAGTACTTC